This T cell receptor beta chain was sequenced in a study of cytomegalovirus exposure and HLA in healthy donors. CDR1 MGHRA and CDR2 YSYEKL come from the germline V gene. This CDR3 region has 15 residues. Between the trimmed V and J ends, which lost 2 bases and 0 bases, there was a span of 10 bases. Vbeta (60) and Jbeta (13) primers were used in the PCR. Assay used: immunoSEQ multiplex PCR; TCRdb lists only in-frame clones, some missing. The sample consists of about 94,000 clones, more than 60% of them appearing once. The V and J genes are TRBV4-1 and TRBJ1-1; D gene ambiguous. The sequence derives from a man aged 25-45 years in good health and CMV-seronegative. Sequenced sample: PBMCs. CDR3 DNA: TGCGCCAGCAGCCAAAGACACGATTTGAACACTGAAGCTTTCTTT. Protein: CASSQRHDLNTEAFF.